The clone carrying this T cell receptor (beta chain) was seen a few times. The antigen is undetermined. This sample stems from a study of T cells in Graves' hyperthyroidism and ophthalmopathy. Study findings and constraints: Within blood appeared most thyroid clonotypes that had expanded above 0.001.

A patient was excluded if there was uncontrolled infection, other autoimmune disease, pregnancy or lactation. Diagnostic decisions used clinical symptoms, serum thyroxine and TRAb, thyroid ultrasound and orbital computed tomography. Amplification yielded TCR beta CDR3 regions, with RNA transcripts as the source. First-round RT-PCR with HTBI primers amplified the TCR CDR3 region. TCRdb re-analysed the multiplex PCR reads in MiXCR, keeping a single row per CDR3 protein. The sample holds about 350,000 distinct CDR3 sequences, around a sixth seen once. The trim removed 5 bases at V and 5 bases at J, leaving 5 bases unmatched. The CDR3 extends over 13 amino acids.

The receptor comes from a woman aged 40 to 50 with Graves' ophthalmopathy. The sequencing input was blood. J is TRBJ2-7 and V is TRBV12-3 or TRBV12-4; 8 bases are a match to TRBD2. The CDR3 is CASSRSGGHEQYF. Written as DNA, the CDR3 is TGTGCCAGCAGTCGGAGCGGGGGTCACGAGCAGTACTTC.